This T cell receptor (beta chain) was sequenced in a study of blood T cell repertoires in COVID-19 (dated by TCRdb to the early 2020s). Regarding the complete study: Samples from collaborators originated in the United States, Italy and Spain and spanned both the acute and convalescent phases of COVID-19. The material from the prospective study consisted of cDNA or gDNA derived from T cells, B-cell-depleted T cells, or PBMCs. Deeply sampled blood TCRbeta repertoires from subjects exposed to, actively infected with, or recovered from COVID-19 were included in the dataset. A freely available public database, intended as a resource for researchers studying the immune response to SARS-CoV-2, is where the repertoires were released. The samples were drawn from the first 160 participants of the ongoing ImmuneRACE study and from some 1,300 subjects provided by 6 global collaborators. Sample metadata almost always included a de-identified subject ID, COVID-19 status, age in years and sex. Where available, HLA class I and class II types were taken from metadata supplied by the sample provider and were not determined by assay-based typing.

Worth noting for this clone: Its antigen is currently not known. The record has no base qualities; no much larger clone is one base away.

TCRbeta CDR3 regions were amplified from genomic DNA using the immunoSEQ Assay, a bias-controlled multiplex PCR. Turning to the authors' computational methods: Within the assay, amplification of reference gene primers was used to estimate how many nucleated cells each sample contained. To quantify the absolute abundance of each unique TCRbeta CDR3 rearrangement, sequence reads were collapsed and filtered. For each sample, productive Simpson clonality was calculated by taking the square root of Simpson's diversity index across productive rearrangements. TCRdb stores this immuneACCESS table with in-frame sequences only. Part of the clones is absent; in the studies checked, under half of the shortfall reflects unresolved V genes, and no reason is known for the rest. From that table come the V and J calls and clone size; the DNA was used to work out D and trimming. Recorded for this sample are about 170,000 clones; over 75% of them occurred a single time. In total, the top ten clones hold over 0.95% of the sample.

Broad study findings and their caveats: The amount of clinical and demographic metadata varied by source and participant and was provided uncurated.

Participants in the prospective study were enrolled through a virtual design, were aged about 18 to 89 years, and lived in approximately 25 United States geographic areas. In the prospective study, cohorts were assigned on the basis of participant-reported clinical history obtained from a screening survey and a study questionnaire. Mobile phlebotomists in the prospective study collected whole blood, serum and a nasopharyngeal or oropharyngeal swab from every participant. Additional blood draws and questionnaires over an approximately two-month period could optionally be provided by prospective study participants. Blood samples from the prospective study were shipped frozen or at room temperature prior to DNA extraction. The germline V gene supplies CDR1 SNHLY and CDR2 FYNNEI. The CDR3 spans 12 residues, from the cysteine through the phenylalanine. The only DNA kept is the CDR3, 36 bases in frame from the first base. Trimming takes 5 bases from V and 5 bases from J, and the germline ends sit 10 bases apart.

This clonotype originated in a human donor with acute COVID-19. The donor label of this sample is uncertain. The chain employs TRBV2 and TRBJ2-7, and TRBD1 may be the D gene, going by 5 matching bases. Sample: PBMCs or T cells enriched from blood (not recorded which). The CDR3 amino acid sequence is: CASSMGLNEQYF. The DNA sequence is TGTGCCAGCAGTATGGGGCTTAACGAGCAGTACTTC.